The sequence of this T cell receptor (beta chain) was determined in a study of T cells after posttransplantation cyclophosphamide (dated by TCRdb to 2016 to 2017). Looking at the study overall: T cell repertoire reconstitution was tracked by TRB sequencing after myeloablative bone marrow transplantation in which posttransplantation cyclophosphamide was used as GVHD prophylaxis. Because TRA and TRB clonality correlated tightly in some 10 samples, the subsequent TCR analyses were limited to TRB only. Public TRB sequences were queried against a database of over 3,600 sequences associated with responses to pathogens, tumor antigens, self-antigens and alloantigens. Samples from some 32 PTCy-treated patients and over 15 related bone marrow donors of those patients were subjected to antigen receptor sequencing. In 3 patients, TRB sequencing was also performed on up to 3 more blood samples taken 2 to 5.2 years after transplant, and in 4 patients, pretransplant blood was also TRB-sequenced. Blood from every one of the approximately 37 PTCy patients who had 1-year posttransplant specimens underwent TRB sequencing.

From its cysteine to its phenylalanine, the CDR3 spans 12 amino acids. Only CDR3 DNA remains: 36 bases, in frame from the first base. Trimming removed 3 bases from V and 6 bases from J, leaving 5 bases between the germline ends. CDR1 and CDR2, per the germline V gene (reference sequence), are MNHEY and SMNVEV. In regard to this clone: Its antigen has not been determined. Per-nucleotide qualities are absent, and no much larger clonotype sits a single base away.

TRB sequencing used genomic DNA with the immunoSEQ assay at survey resolution or the hsTCRB kit. The study's processing was this. The immunoSEQ software was used for initial read processing, and the LymphoSeq R package was used for repertoire analyses. Clonality was computed as 1 minus normalized Shannon entropy; Gini coefficient was also calculated for each TRB dataset. To infer phenotypes in unsorted samples, TRB sequences from sorted subsets of the recipient or donor were mapped onto the unsorted samples of the same recipient. The source is immuneACCESS, and TCRdb retained only in-frame sequences with V and J called. Part of the clones is not carried over; for the studies checked, unresolved V genes explain less than half of this, and the remainder is unexplained. Clone size and V and J calls were adopted from that table, with D and trimming inferred from the DNA. The sample yields 550 to 750 clones; about 80% were counted once. Jointly, the top ten make up 25% to 30% of the sample.

Paper-wide results and their limitations: Across about 40 patients, TRB clonality was highly associated with recipient CMV seropositivity and CMV reactivation, and diversity in PTCy patients was similar to diversity in CNI/methotrexate controls. At 1-2 months, donor-recipient similarity was low but rose over the first year, and the later blood repertoires were often dominated by donor CD8+ memory clones. The TRB repertoires of T cells infiltrating skin or the GI tract showed only limited overlap with the TRB repertoires found in blood.

On the day of marrow donation, related bone marrow donors gave peripheral blood samples. Peripheral blood and bone marrow mononuclear cells were isolated by Ficoll-Hypaque density centrifugation and cryopreserved. CD4+ and CD8+ T cells, including naive and memory subsets, were sorted by FACS on a FACSAria II. The sequence was collected from a man aged 40-50 years in good health, CMV-negative, and a related stem cell transplant donor. Recombination joined TRBV27 with TRBJ2-2; no D gene call is confident. The sample comprised memory CD8+ T cells sorted from blood. In nucleotides, the sequence is TGTGCCAGCAGTTTTCGCGCCGGGGAGCTGTTTTTT. Its translation reads: CASSFRAGELFF.